Shown below are 23 T cell receptor beta chains from a single sample sequenced in a study of blood T cell repertoires in COVID-19. TCRdb keeps only in-frame clones here, not all; method: immunoSEQ multiplex PCR. The table shows fewer than 130,000 clones, with more than 75% occurring only once. Sequences were obtained from peripheral blood. These receptors were collected from a woman aged 50 to 65 with acute or convalescent COVID-19.

V usage is TRBV5-1 and J usage is TRBJ2-7, with 9 nucleotides matching TRBD1. This CDR3 contains 13 residues. Germline values: CDR1 SGHRS, CDR2 YFSETQ. The junction had 3 bases not matched to a gene; V was cut back by 5 bases and J by 3 bases. In DNA, the CDR3 is TGCGCCAGCAGAAGGGGACAGGGCTACGAGCAGTACTTC. Translating gives CASRRGQGYEQYF. Looking up the rest from reference TRBV5-1 and TRBJ2-7 gives the full variable domain: KAGVTQTPRYLIKTRGQQVTLSCSPISGHRSVSWYQQTPGQGLQFLFEYFSETQRNKGNFPGRFSGRQFSNSRSEMNVSTLELGDSALYLCASRRGQGYEQYFGPGTRLTVT.

The genes are TRBV28 and TRBJ2-5; tentative D call: TRBD2 (6 bases). Deletions cut 6 bases from V and 1 base from J, with 21 bases between. The CDR3 is 17 amino acids. Germline CDR1 is MDHEN and CDR2 is SYDVKM. In nucleotides, the CDR3 is TGTGCCAGCAGCCCAAGGGTGCGGAGGGTTGGCCAAGAGACCCAGTACTTC. Encoded protein: CASSPRVRRVGQETQYF.

This rearrangement joins TRBV10-3 to TRBJ1-1; D uncertain. Trimming stripped 4 bases from V and 5 bases from J, with 8 bases between. This CDR3 contains 12 residues. Germline CDR1 reads ENHRY; CDR2 reads SYGVKD. CDR3 DNA sequence: TGTGCCATCAGTGCCGGGTGGACTGAAGCTTTCTTT. It is translated as CAISAGWTEAFF.

The chain has TRBV5-8 and TRBJ1-5, with TRBD1 matching over 9 bases. V was pared by 2 bases and J by 7 bases, with 10 bases of the junction left unmatched. The CDR3 length is 16 residues. Germline V lookup: CDR1 SGHTS, CDR2 YDEGEE. The CDR3 coding sequence is TGTGCCAGCAGCTTTAGGGGACAGGGTATGTGGCAGCCCCAGCATTTT. It codes for CASSFRGQGMWQPQHF.

The V gene is TRBV4-2, the J gene TRBJ2-7; 10 positions agree with TRBD2. The germline CDR1 and CDR2 sequences are LGHNA and YNFKEQ. Losses at the gene ends were 4 bases for V and 4 bases for J; bases not matched to a gene: 1. The CDR3 length is 13 residues. The CDR3 is CASSLSGGYEQYF. For the CDR3, the DNA is TGTGCCAGCAGCCTTAGCGGGGGGTACGAGCAGTACTTC.

This clone was counted between two and nine times. The genes are TRBV2 and TRBJ1-5; 8 bases are a match to TRBD1. V shed 6 bases, J shed 0 bases, and the junction held 4 bases outside the gene matches. The germline gives CDR1 SNHLY, CDR2 FYNNEI. CDR3 length: 15 residues. The CDR3 protein is CASSADRGSNQPQHF. CDR3 DNA sequence: TGTGCCAGCAGCGCCGACAGGGGTAGCAATCAGCCCCAGCATTTT.

The V and J genes are TRBV18 and TRBJ2-7, with TRBD2 identical over 7 bases. The germline V gene has CDR1 KGHSH and CDR2 LQKENI. The J segment lost 3 bases and the V segment lost 3 bases, leaving 11 bases of the junction unmatched. This CDR3 has 16 amino acids. DNA of the CDR3: TGTGCCAGCTCACCTCCGGGGAGGGGACGGGGCTACGAGCAGTACTTC. This sequence encodes CASSPPGRGRGYEQYF.

J is TRBJ2-7 and V is TRBV9; D not certain. V lost 0 bases to trimming and J lost 0 bases, with 10 bases between them. The CDR3 consists of 15 residues. Per germline, CDR1 SGDLS and CDR2 YYNGEE. Here the CDR3 reads CASSVGPGSSYEQYF. CDR3 sequence (DNA): TGTGCCAGCAGCGTAGGGCCAGGTAGCTCCTACGAGCAGTACTTC.

The chain links TRBV2 to TRBJ2-7; 7 bases are a match to TRBD2. J gave up 7 bases and V 8 bases, and 2 bases lay outside the gene matches. CDR3 length: 10 amino acids. Germline lookup yields CDR1 SNHLY and CDR2 FYNNEI. DNA for the CDR3: TGTGCCAGCGCGCGGGGGGAGCAGTACTTC. Translating gives CASARGEQYF.

This rearrangement joins TRBV10-3 to TRBJ2-3; D unresolved. CDR1 and CDR2 from the germline V gene are ENHRY and SYGVKD. The CDR3 sequence is 14 residues long. Trimming stripped 2 bases from V and 1 base from J, with 7 bases between. This CDR3 is CAISEGQGTDTQYF. In nucleotides, the CDR3 is TGTGCCATCAGTGAGGGGCAGGGCACAGATACGCAGTATTTT.

Remarks on this clone: In the same sample, other DNA sequences code for this CDR3. The V gene is TRBV19, the J gene TRBJ2-7, with D unclear. Germline assignment: CDR1 LNHDA and CDR2 SQIVND (reference sequence). V was clipped by 4 bases and J by 0 bases, with 7 bases between them. This CDR3 is built from 13 residues. CDR3 nucleotide sequence: TGTGCCAGTAGTAGTACTGGCTCCTACGAGCAGTACTTC. Residues: CASSSTGSYEQYF.

For this clone: Mismatch with germline at one junction end may stem from a read error. The genes are TRBV19 and TRBJ1-2, with 8 bases lining up with TRBD1. The CDR3 totals 16 residues. The germline CDR1 and CDR2 sequences are LNHDA and SQIVND (reference sequence). The CDR3 reads CASSIDRGSKNYGYTF. DNA for the CDR3: TGTGCCAGTAGCATAGACAGGGGAAGCAAGAACTATGGCTACACCTTC.

The V gene is TRBV7-2, the J gene TRBJ1-2; D is unclear. Germline lookup yields CDR1 SGHTA and CDR2 FQGNSA. The CDR3 is made up of 15 amino acids. V lost 5 bases to trimming and J lost 4 bases, with 17 bases between them. CDR3 DNA sequence: TGTGCCAGCAGCCCTACCGCGGGCAGACCCTATGGCTACACCTTC. Its translation is CASSPTAGRPYGYTF.

V gene TRBV7-2 combines with J gene TRBJ2-7, with TRBD1 matching over 10 bases. CDR1 is SGHTA, CDR2 FQGNSA, per germline. Germline trimming cut 4 bases from V and 6 bases from J; bases unmatched to any gene: 6. The CDR3 length is 14 residues. The CDR3 DNA follows: TGTGCCAGCAGCTATCAGACAGGGGGCTTCGAGCAGTACTTC. This encodes CASSYQTGGFEQYF. The full variable domain, in which reference TRBV7-2 and TRBJ2-7 provide the parts outside the CDR3, is GAGVSQSPSNKVTEKGKDVELRCDPISGHTALYWYRQSLGQGLEFLIYFQGNSAPDKSGLPSDRFSAERTGGSVSTLTIQRTQQEDSAVYLCASSYQTGGFEQYFGPGTRLTVT.

The chain recombines TRBV7-7 with TRBJ2-2; 8 bases are shared with TRBD1. CDR1 SSHAT and CDR2 FNYEAQ come from the germline V gene (reference sequence). The CDR3 runs to 15 residues. Trimming at V came to 5 bases and at J to 4 bases, leaving 6 bases not matched to a gene. Written as DNA, the CDR3 is TGTGCCAGCAGCGCGACACAGGGGGGCACCGGGGAGCTGTTTTTT. It codes for CASSATQGGTGELFF. Full variable domain (remainder filled in from reference TRBV7-7 and TRBJ2-2): GAGVSQSPRYKVTKRGQDVTLRCDPISSHATLYWYQQALGQGPEFLTYFNYEAQPDKSGLPSDRFSAERPEGSISTLTIQRTEQRDSAMYRCASSATQGGTGELFFGEGSRLTVL.

The chain links TRBV5-8 to TRBJ2-7; 7 nucleotides line up with TRBD1. The CDR3 spans 11 residues. V shed 5 bases and J 6 bases; nucleotides not matched to a gene: 2. Germline V gene lookup returns CDR1 SGHTS and CDR2 YDEGEE. DNA for the CDR3: TGTGCCAGCAGACAGGGGATCGAGCAGTACTTC. It encodes CASRQGIEQYF.

The gene calls are TRBV30 and TRBJ1-1; 9 bases map to TRBD1. The CDR3 contains 17 residues. V was clipped by 3 bases and J by 0 bases; unmatched bases: 11. The germline gives CDR1 GTSNPN, CDR2 SVGIG (reference sequence). The CDR3 protein is CAWRGGTGRGMNTEAFF. The CDR3 DNA reads as TGTGCCTGGAGGGGGGGGACAGGGAGAGGAATGAACACTGAAGCTTTCTTT.

J is TRBJ1-4 and V is TRBV2; D possibly corresponds to TRBD1 (5 bases). The CDR3 contains 13 residues. Trimming stripped 4 bases from V and 5 bases from J, with 8 bases between. Germline V lookup: CDR1 SNHLY, CDR2 FYNNEI. For the CDR3, the DNA is TGTGCCAGCAGTGCACAGGAGAATGAAAAACTGTTTTTT. It codes for CASSAQENEKLFF.

This clone was seen a single time. The chain recombines TRBV5-4 with TRBJ2-3; 10 bases are shared with TRBD2. This CDR3 has 16 residues. Germline CDR1 SGHNT, CDR2 YYREEE (reference sequence). Losses at the gene ends were 1 base for V and 1 base for J; bases not matched to a gene: 3. The chain's CDR3 is CASSLPAGGGTDTQYF. The DNA of the CDR3 is TGTGCCAGCAGCTTGCCAGCGGGAGGGGGCACAGATACGCAGTATTTT.

The rearrangement uses TRBV28 and TRBJ1-6; TRBD1 matches 7 bases. Germline V gene data show CDR1 as MDHEN and CDR2 as SYDVKM. The ends lost 2 bases at V and 0 bases at J; junction bases unmatched: 7. The CDR3 spans 18 residues. CDR3 in amino acids: CASSLRTGGRSYNSPLHF. The CDR3 nucleotides read TGTGCCAGCAGTTTAAGGACAGGAGGGCGCTCCTATAATTCACCCCTCCACTTT.

The chain carries TRBV19 and TRBJ2-5; 11 bases are shared with TRBD2. This CDR3 region has 14 residues. Germline assignment: CDR1 LNHDA and CDR2 SQIVND (reference sequence). V was clipped by 9 bases and J by 5 bases; unmatched bases: 8. The CDR3 spells CASNSGRALETQYF. CDR3 in DNA: TGTGCCAGCAATAGCGGGAGGGCCCTCGAGACCCAGTACTTC.

The V call is TRBV19, the J call TRBJ2-5; 11 bases line up with TRBD2. The V segment lost 4 bases and the J segment 5 bases; nucleotides outside the gene matches: 6. Germline V lookup: CDR1 LNHDA, CDR2 SQIVND (reference sequence). The CDR3 has 15 amino acids. The CDR3 sequence is CASSTLAGGGETQYF. CDR3 DNA sequence: TGTGCCAGTAGTACCCTAGCGGGAGGTGGGGAGACCCAGTACTTC.

This rearrangement joins TRBV7-2 to TRBJ1-5, with 7 bases lining up with TRBD1. V dropped 1 base and J dropped 3; count of bases not matched to a gene: 3. The CDR3 loop spans 15 amino acids. Germline CDR1 and CDR2: SGHTA and FQGNSA. CDR3 sequence reads: CASSLETGYNQPQHF. The CDR3 DNA sequence: TGTGCCAGCAGCTTAGAGACAGGGTACAATCAGCCCCAGCATTTT.